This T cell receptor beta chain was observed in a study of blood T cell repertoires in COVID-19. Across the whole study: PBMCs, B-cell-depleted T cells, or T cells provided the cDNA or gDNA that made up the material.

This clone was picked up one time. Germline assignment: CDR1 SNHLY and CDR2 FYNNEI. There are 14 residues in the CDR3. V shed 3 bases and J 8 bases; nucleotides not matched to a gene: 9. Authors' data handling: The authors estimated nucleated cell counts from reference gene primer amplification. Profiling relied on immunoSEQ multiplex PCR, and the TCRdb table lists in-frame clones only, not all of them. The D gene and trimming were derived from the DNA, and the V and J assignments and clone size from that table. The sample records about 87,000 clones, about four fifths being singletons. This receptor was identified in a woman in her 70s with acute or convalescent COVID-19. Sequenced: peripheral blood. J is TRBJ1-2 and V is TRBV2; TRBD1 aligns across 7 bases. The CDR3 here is CASSEGRTGDGYTF. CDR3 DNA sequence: TGTGCCAGCAGTGAGGGTCGAACAGGGGACGGCTACACCTTC.